The 29 T cell receptor beta chains in this list originate from one sample, sequenced in a study of T cell repertoires in aging, cancer and after chemotherapy. Rearranged V-D-J TRB sequences were amplified with a mixed TRB-A/B primer pool. One entry per CDR3 protein, called by TCRdb with MiXCR from the multiplex PCR reads. The sample lists about 2,600 distinct CDR3 sequences, around 50% occurring once. The template was genomic DNA from peripheral blood, not RNA. Specimen: blood. These receptors were taken from a human donor with a solid tumor.

J is TRBJ1-2 and V is TRBV6-4; no clear D gene. Germline assignment: CDR1 MRHNA and CDR2 SNTAGT. The CDR3 runs 13 residues. The V end lost 3 bases, the J end lost 5 bases, and 10 bases lay between the germline ends. The DNA for the CDR3 is TGTGCCAGCAGTGATACCGGGTTTTATGGCTACACCTTC. This gives the protein CASSDTGFYGYTF.

The rearrangement joins TRBV20-1 to TRBJ2-5; D gene ambiguous. Trimming took off 5 bases at V and 2 bases at J, with 9 bases between the two ends. The CDR3 runs 12 residues. CDR1 is DFQATT, CDR2 SNEGSKA, per germline (reference sequence). CDR3 in amino acids: CSASEGQETQYF. CDR3 bases: TGCAGTGCTTCAGAAGGTCAAGAGACCCAGTACTTC.

This clonotype rates as large. The CDR3 coding sequence is TGTGCCAGCAGTGGGCAGGAGAACACTGAAGCTTTCTTT. It encodes CASSGQENTEAFF. V usage is TRBV6-1 and J usage is TRBJ1-1; D unresolved. CDR3 length: 13 residues. V was shortened by 4 bases and J by 1 base, with 7 bases between the two germline ends. CDR1 and CDR2 (germline): MNHNS, SASEGT.

J is TRBJ1-2 and V is TRBV7-2; D is perhaps TRBD1 (6 bases). The CDR3 length is 16 residues. CDR1 is SGHTA, CDR2 FQGNSA, per germline. V was shortened by 2 bases and J by 4 bases, with 17 bases between the two germline ends. The CDR3 DNA is TGTGCCAGCAGCTTAAATTATCACAGGGTGGGCTATGGCTACACCTTC. Residues: CASSLNYHRVGYGYTF.

The gene calls are TRBV4-3 and TRBJ2-7; the D is unclear. CDR1 LGHNA and CDR2 YSLEER come from the germline V gene. The CDR3 runs to 17 residues. The ends were cut back, 0 bases at V and 2 bases at J, with 17 bases in the middle. CDR3 sequence: CASSQDYAKPWAYEQYF. Written as DNA, the CDR3 is TGCGCCAGCAGCCAAGATTATGCCAAGCCATGGGCCTACGAGCAGTACTTC.

The J gene is TRBJ1-6, the V gene TRBV6-5, with 7 bases lining up with TRBD1. The germline CDR1 and CDR2 sequences are MNHEY and SVGAGI. This CDR3 contains 14 residues. After removal of 6 bases from V and 8 bases from J, the junction contained 7 bases not matched to a gene. This CDR3 is CASRKTGMYSPLHF. In DNA, the CDR3 is TGTGCCAGCAGGAAGACAGGGATGTATTCACCCCTCCACTTT.

The chain uses TRBV7-9 and TRBJ2-5, with 8 bases matching TRBD2. CDR1 is SEHNR, CDR2 FQNEAQ, per germline (reference sequence). J was trimmed by 2 bases and V by 5 bases; bases with no gene match: 7. The CDR3 runs to 15 residues. The CDR3 coding sequence is TGTGCCAGCAGCCATCAACTAGCGGAGCAAGAGACCCAGTACTTC. Translating gives CASSHQLAEQETQYF.

Within the sample, this clonotype is large. The chain has TRBV6-6 and TRBJ2-2; the match to TRBD1 covers 9 bases. This CDR3 has 16 residues. The germline V gene has CDR1 MNHNY and CDR2 SVGAGI (reference sequence). After removal of 3 bases from V and 4 bases from J, the junction contained 6 bases not matched to a gene. The CDR3 coding sequence is TGTGCCAGCAGTTATTTCGGGACAGGGACCACCGGGGAGCTGTTTTTT. As protein: CASSYFGTGTTGELFF.

This sequence joins TRBV27 and TRBJ2-2; D is unresolved. The V gene's germline CDR1 is MNHEY and CDR2 SMNVEV (reference sequence). V was trimmed by 5 bases and J by 4 bases, leaving 20 bases between them. This CDR3 has 17 residues. The CDR3 DNA reads TGTGCCAGCAGTCACGCATGGGCCCAAGAGCCCACCGGGGAGCTGTTTTTT. The encoded protein is CASSHAWAQEPTGELFF.

This chain joins TRBV30 and TRBJ2-3, with TRBD2 matching 7 bases. This CDR3 comprises 12 residues. Germline CDR1 and CDR2: GTSNPN and SVGIG (reference sequence). V was clipped by 5 bases and J by 2 bases; unmatched bases: 1. CDR3 DNA: TGTGCCTGGGGGACTATCACAGATACGCAGTATTTT. Protein product: CAWGTITDTQYF.

The rearrangement uses TRBV6-5 and TRBJ2-2; either TRBD1 or TRBD2 may supply D (6 bases each). This CDR3 spans 15 amino acids. Deletions cut 6 bases from V and 1 base from J, with 12 bases between. Germline values: CDR1 MNHEY, CDR2 SVGAGI. This chain's CDR3 is CASRSGALNTGELFF. Written as DNA, the CDR3 is TGTGCCAGCAGGTCGGGGGCCCTGAACACCGGGGAGCTGTTTTTT.

The chain combines TRBV27 with TRBJ2-7, with 7 bases identical to TRBD2. With V trimmed by 0 bases and J by 5 bases, 7 bases remained unmatched. From germline, CDR1 is MNHEY and CDR2 SMNVEV (reference sequence). This CDR3 comprises 15 residues. In DNA, the CDR3 is TGTGCCAGCAGTTTATCTAGGGGAGGGTACAACGAGCAGTACTTC. Protein product: CASSLSRGGYNEQYF.

The chain is built from TRBV19 and TRBJ2-7; D assignment may be TRBD1 or TRBD2 (5 bases each). The CDR3 totals 15 residues. Germline CDR1 is LNHDA and CDR2 is SQIVND (reference sequence). Trimming removed 5 bases from V and 3 bases from J, with 17 bases in between. The chain's CDR3 is CASSRTGTGLYEQYF. CDR3 in DNA: TGTGCCAGTAGTCGAACAGGAACCGGACTCTACGAGCAGTACTTC.

The chain employs TRBV29-1 and TRBJ2-2; 9 nucleotides line up with TRBD2. This CDR3 region has 15 residues. V lost 4 bases and J lost 2; bases outside the gene matches: 5. Looked up from germline, CDR1 is SQVTM and CDR2 is ANQGSEA. CDR3 DNA: TGCAGCGTTGTCCATAGCGGGAGAAACACCGGGGAGCTGTTTTTT. Protein: CSVVHSGRNTGELFF.

This chain connects TRBV6-5 to TRBJ1-2, with TRBD1 matching 8 bases. The CDR3 runs 15 residues. The junction had 9 bases not matched to a gene; V was cut back by 5 bases and J by 4 bases. Germline assignment: CDR1 MNHEY and CDR2 SVGAGI. Written as DNA, the CDR3 is TGTGCCAGCAGTACGCGGACAGGGCAGGCCTATGGCTACACCTTC. It is translated as CASSTRTGQAYGYTF.

A single count supports this clonotype. The chain links TRBV29-1 to TRBJ2-7, with 10 bases that match TRBD1. V was clipped by 3 bases and J by 2 bases; unmatched bases: 13. The CDR3 contains 17 residues. Germline assignment: CDR1 SQVTM and CDR2 ANQGSEA. CDR3 residues: CSVEGQGRTRGAYEQYF. In DNA form, the CDR3 reads TGCAGCGTTGAGGGACAGGGGAGGACTAGAGGTGCCTACGAGCAGTACTTC.

The genes are TRBV7-2 and TRBJ1-4; no reliable D call. The CDR3 is 14 residues long. Trimming cost V 3 bases and J 3 bases, with 8 bases left between them. The germline V gene encodes CDR1 SGHTA and CDR2 FQGNSA. CDR3 protein: CASSLWTANEKLFF. The CDR3 DNA is TGTGCCAGCAGCTTGTGGACTGCTAATGAAAAACTGTTTTTT.

The chain is built from TRBV20-1 and TRBJ2-5; D ambiguous. V shed 3 bases and J shed 7 bases, with 9 bases lying between them. This CDR3 comprises 11 residues. Germline V gene data show CDR1 as DFQATT and CDR2 as SNEGSKA (reference sequence). Written as DNA, the CDR3 is TGCAGTGCTAGCGACCCCCGGACCCAGTACTTC. Amino acid sequence: CSASDPRTQYF.

To note about this clonotype: At one end, the junction sequence differs from germline, possibly due to a read error. The chain joins TRBV7-9 to TRBJ2-7; 7 nucleotides align to TRBD2. The CDR3 extends over 17 amino acids. Per germline, CDR1 SEHNR and CDR2 FQNEAQ (reference sequence). The CDR3 nucleotides read TGTGCCAGCAGCGTAGCCCCCCTCCCTAGCGGAAACTACGAGCAGTACTTC. Its protein is CASSVAPLPSGNYEQYF.

For this clonotype: At one of its ends the junction is not consistent with the germline gene, which may arise from a read error. The rearrangement joins TRBV11-1 to TRBJ2-7, with 7 bases identical to TRBD2. Looked up from germline, CDR1 is SGHAT and CDR2 is FQDESV (reference sequence). The CDR3 is made up of 14 amino acids. The CDR3 region is CATSRDYNVLEQYF. The CDR3, as DNA: TGTGCCACCAGCAGGGACTACAACGTTCTAGAGCAGTACTTC.

The J gene is TRBJ2-2, the V gene TRBV12-3 or TRBV12-4; TRBD2 matches 9 bases. This CDR3 has 15 residues. Losses at the gene ends were 6 bases for V and 1 base for J; bases not matched to a gene: 3. The CDR3: CASSLTSGNTGELFF. The CDR3 DNA follows: TGTGCCAGCAGCCTGACTAGCGGGAACACCGGGGAGCTGTTTTTT.

The gene calls are TRBV7-2 and TRBJ1-2; possible D gene TRBD1, 6 bases. The ends were cut back, 5 bases at V and 0 bases at J, with 16 bases in the middle. CDR1 is SGHTA and CDR2 is FQGNSA in the germline V gene. The CDR3 length is 16 residues. For the CDR3, the DNA is TGTGCCAGCAGCCACAAGGAGGGGGGAGCTAACTATGGCTACACCTTC. Residues: CASSHKEGGANYGYTF.

In this sample, this clonotype turned up once. This chain connects TRBV19 to TRBJ2-2; D is undetermined. This CDR3 comprises 12 residues. CDR1 LNHDA and CDR2 SQIVND come from the germline V gene (reference sequence). V was pared by 10 bases and J by 4 bases, with 10 bases between. The CDR3 DNA follows: TGTGCCACAGGATGTGGCACCGGGGAGCTGTTTTTT. This translates into CATGCGTGELFF.

This clonotype has just a few counts. The chain recombines TRBV19 with TRBJ1-1, with D unresolved. CDR1 LNHDA and CDR2 SQIVND come from the germline V gene (reference sequence). This CDR3 has 13 residues. V gave up 6 bases and J gave up 1 base, with 9 bases separating them. CDR3 DNA: TGTGCCAGTAGAGATCAGGAGAACACTGAAGCTTTCTTT. Its protein product is CASRDQENTEAFF.

The gene calls are TRBV7-2 and TRBJ1-2, with 8 bases identical to TRBD1. CDR3 length equals 15 residues. Germline V gene sequence: CDR1 SGHTA, CDR2 FQGNSA. Trimming cost V 1 base and J 4 bases; bases outside gene matches: 5. DNA for the CDR3: TGTGCCAGCAGCTTAGGGACAGGGTACATCTATGGCTACACCTTC. Encoded protein: CASSLGTGYIYGYTF. The full variable domain, its missing parts supplied by reference TRBV7-2 and TRBJ1-2, is GAGVSQSPSNKVTEKGKDVELRCDPISGHTALYWYRQSLGQGLEFLIYFQGNSAPDKSGLPSDRFSAERTGGSVSTLTIQRTQQEDSAVYLCASSLGTGYIYGYTFGSGTRLTVV.

This clonotype has a handful of counts. The chain is built from TRBV7-9 and TRBJ1-5; a possible D gene is TRBD1 (5 bases). The V and J ends lost 3 bases and 7 bases respectively, with 19 bases between them. Germline assignment: CDR1 SEHNR and CDR2 FQNEAQ (reference sequence). The CDR3 covers 16 residues. DNA of the CDR3: TGTGCCAGCAGCTTGTATTTCGCTAGGGGAAACCAGCCCCAGCATTTT. Amino acid sequence: CASSLYFARGNQPQHF.

The chain carries TRBV30 and TRBJ1-2; no reliable D call. Germline CDR1 is GTSNPN and CDR2 is SVGIG (reference sequence). The CDR3 covers 14 residues. Trimming left V 2 bases short and J 2 bases short, with 12 bases between. The CDR3 is CAWSIGEINYGYTF. DNA for the CDR3: TGTGCCTGGAGTATTGGGGAAATCAACTATGGCTACACCTTC. The variable domain in full, completed from reference TRBV30 and TRBJ1-2, reads SQTIHQWPATLVQPVGSPLSLECTVEGTSNPNLYWYRQAAGRGLQLLFYSVGIGQISSEVPQNLSASRPQDRQFILSSKKLLLSDSGFYLCAWSIGEINYGYTFGSGTRLTVV.

V is TRBV7-2 and J is TRBJ2-3; weak D call: TRBD2 (6 bases). Trimming stripped 5 bases from V and 8 bases from J, with 17 bases between. This CDR3 has 14 amino acids. Germline V lookup: CDR1 SGHTA, CDR2 FQGNSA. CDR3 nucleotides: TGTGCCAGCAGCACCCTCTGGAGGGTTGGTACGCAGTATTTT. Protein product: CASSTLWRVGTQYF.

The chain is built from TRBV28 and TRBJ2-1; no firm D call. Per the germline V gene, CDR1 is MDHEN and CDR2 is SYDVKM. Trimming shortened V by 2 bases and J by 9 bases, and 11 bases separated the two germline ends. The CDR3 spans 13 residues. The CDR3 DNA follows: TGTGCCAGCAGTTTACTCACACCGGGTGAGCAGTTCTTC. Protein product: CASSLLTPGEQFF.